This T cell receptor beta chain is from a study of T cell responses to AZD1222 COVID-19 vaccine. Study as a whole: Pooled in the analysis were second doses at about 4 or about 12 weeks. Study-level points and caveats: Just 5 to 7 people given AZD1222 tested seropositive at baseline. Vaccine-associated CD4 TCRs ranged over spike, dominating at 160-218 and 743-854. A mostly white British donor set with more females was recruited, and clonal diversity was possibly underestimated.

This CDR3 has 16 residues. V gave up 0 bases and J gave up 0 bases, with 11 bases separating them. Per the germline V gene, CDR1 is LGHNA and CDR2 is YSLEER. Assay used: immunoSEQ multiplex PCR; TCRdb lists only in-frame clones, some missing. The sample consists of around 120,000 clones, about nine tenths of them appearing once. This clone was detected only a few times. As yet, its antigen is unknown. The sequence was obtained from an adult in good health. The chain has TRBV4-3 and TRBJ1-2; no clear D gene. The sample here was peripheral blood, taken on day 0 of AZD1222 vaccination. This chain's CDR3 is CASSQDFGRANYGYTF. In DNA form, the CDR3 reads TGCGCCAGCAGCCAAGATTTCGGCAGAGCTAACTATGGCTACACCTTC.